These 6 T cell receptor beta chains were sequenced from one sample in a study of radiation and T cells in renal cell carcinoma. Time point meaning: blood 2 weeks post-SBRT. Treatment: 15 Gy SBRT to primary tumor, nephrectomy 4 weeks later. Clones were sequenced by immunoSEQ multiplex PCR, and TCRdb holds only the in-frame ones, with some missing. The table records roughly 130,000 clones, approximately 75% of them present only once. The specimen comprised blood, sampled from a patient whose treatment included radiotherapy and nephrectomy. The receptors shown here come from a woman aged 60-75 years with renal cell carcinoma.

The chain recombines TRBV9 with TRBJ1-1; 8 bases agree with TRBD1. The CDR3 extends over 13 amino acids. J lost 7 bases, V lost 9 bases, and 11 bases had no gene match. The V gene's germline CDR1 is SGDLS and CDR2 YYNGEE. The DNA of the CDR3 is TGTGCCACCGCCCCGACAGGGGTTGGTGAAGCTTTCTTT. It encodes CATAPTGVGEAFF.

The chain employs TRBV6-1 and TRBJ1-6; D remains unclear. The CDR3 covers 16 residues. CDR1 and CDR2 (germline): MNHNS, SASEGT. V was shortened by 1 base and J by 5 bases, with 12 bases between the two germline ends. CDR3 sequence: CASSEGGYAHNSPLHF. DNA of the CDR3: TGTGCCAGCAGTGAAGGAGGTTACGCCCATAATTCACCCCTCCACTTT.

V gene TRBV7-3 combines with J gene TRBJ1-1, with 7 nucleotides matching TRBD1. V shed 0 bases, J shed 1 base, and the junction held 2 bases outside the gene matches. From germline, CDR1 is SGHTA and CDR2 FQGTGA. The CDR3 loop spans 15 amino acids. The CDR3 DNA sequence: TGTGCCAGCAGCTTAACGGCAGGGGGGAACACTGAAGCTTTCTTT. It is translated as CASSLTAGGNTEAFF.

CDR3 protein: CASSPNAGDTQYF. CDR3 nucleotide sequence: TGTGCCAGTAGTCCCAATGCGGGAGATACGCAGTATTTT. The chain carries TRBV19 and TRBJ2-3, with D possibly TRBD2 on 5 matching bases. Germline V lookup: CDR1 LNHDA, CDR2 SQIVND (reference sequence). V was cut by 5 bases and J by 5 bases, with 11 bases left in between. This CDR3 has 13 residues.

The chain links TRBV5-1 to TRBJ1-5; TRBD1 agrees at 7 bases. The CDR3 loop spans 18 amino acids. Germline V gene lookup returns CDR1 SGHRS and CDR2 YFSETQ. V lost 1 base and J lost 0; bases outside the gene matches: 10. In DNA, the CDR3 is TGCGCCAGCAGCTTGAAACCGGGACAGAAGAATAGCAATCAGCCCCAGCATTTT. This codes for CASSLKPGQKNSNQPQHF.

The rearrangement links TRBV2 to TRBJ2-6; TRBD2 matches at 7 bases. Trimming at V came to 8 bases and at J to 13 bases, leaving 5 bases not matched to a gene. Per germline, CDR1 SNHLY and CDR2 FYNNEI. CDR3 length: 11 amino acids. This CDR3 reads CASGGGMVLTF. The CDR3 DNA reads TGTGCCAGCGGGGGGGGAATGGTCCTGACTTTC. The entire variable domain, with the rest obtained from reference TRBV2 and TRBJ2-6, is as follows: EPEVTQTPSHQVTQMGQEVILRCVPISNHLYFYWYRQILGQKVEFLVSFYNNEISEKSEIFDDQFSVERPDGSNFTLKIRSTKLEDSAMYFCASGGGMVLTFGAGSRLTVL.